This entry concerns a single T cell receptor beta chain. This clone has just a few counts. Its target antigen remains unknown. Within one base of it there is no much larger clone, and no base qualities were kept. These data belong to a study of vaccination effects on CD4 cells after COVID-19 (dated by TCRdb to about 2022). Regarding the research as a whole: Two doses of either the BNT162b2 or the mRNA-1273 mRNA SARS-CoV-2 vaccine were administered to participants. SARS-CoV-2 spike-specific CD4+ TCR repertoires from before and after mRNA vaccination were compared in COVID-19 convalescent patients and in infection-naive vaccine recipients. In the study, cultures from other donors were sequenced using the Oncomine TCR Beta short-read assay on an Illumina iSeq 100. Altogether, some 11 COVID-19 convalescent patients and a few SARS-CoV-2-naive healthy vaccine recipients made up the full study. Pre-vaccine samples were collected from two convalescent patients 16 days and one week before the first dose, corresponding to 142 and 148 days after COVID-19 diagnosis. The paper as a whole reports these results and caveats: For convalescent patients, new clones induced by the vaccine made up most of the post-vaccine spike-reactive repertoire, and these new clones were largely distinct from the clones induced by infection. Only a small number of convalescent patients were included, and no early post-infection timepoints were available, which limited the study. Both infection-induced and vaccine-induced clones contracted markedly at late post-vaccination timepoints, which is consistent with waning T cell responses.

In the ViraFEST assay, PBMC were stimulated with viral peptide pools, and antigen-specific CD4+ T cell clonotypes were then identified by expansion using TCR sequencing. After around eleven days of culture, CD4+ T cells were isolated with the EasySep CD4+ T cell isolation kit. Convalescent patients had PCR-confirmed SARS-CoV-2 infection between March and December 2020, before Alpha, Beta and Delta variants emerged in the United States. About 2.1 million PBMC per well were cultured in IMDM with about 5% human AB serum, roughly 10 IU/ml IL-2 and gentamicin, plus 10 ug/ml peptides. Half of the culture medium was replaced with fresh IL-2-containing medium on days 3 and 7. Unless otherwise noted, each peptide stimulation condition was cultured in triplicate wells. PBMC were separated from whole blood using Ficoll-Paque Plus gradient centrifugation and were then either cryopreserved at -140C or used fresh. Overlapping peptide pools spanned the spike proteins of SARS-CoV-2 and the common cold coronaviruses HCoV-NL63, HCoV-OC43 and HCoV-229E. Genomic DNA was extracted from cultured CD4+ T cells with the QIAamp micro DNA kit.

The CDR3 numbers 12 residues from cysteine through phenylalanine. Of the read, only the CDR3 DNA is kept; its 36 bases are in frame from base 1. The germline ends are 8 bases apart after V is trimmed by 5 bases and J by 7 bases. The germline V gene provides CDR1 SGHTA and CDR2 FQGTGA. To prepare the library, the immunoSEQ multiplex PCR assay was applied. DNA from the cultured and isolated CD4+ T cells underwent TCR beta CDR3 sequencing. In the paper's pipeline: Non-productive TCR sequences were removed and reads were trimmed to the CDR3 region, keeping CDR3s of at least 7 amino acids. Antigen-specific clonotypes were identified using the MANAFEST web app by comparison of expansion in peptide wells against reference cultures. Positive clones required FDR<0.05 expansion versus reference and all other wells, odds ratio above 5, and frequency above 0.1% in two replicate wells. Clonotypes significantly expanded in SARS-CoV-2 spike wells and in at least one common cold coronavirus spike condition were defined as cross-reactive. CDR3 similarity was assessed by Levenshtein distance with the stringdist R package, and unrooted trees were built with ape in R 3.6.1. The table comes from immuneACCESS by way of TCRdb, which keeps in-frame sequences with V and J called. Part of the clones is missing from these tables; in studies checked, under half for an unresolved V gene and the rest for unknown reasons. From that table come the V and J calls and clone size; the DNA was used to work out D and trimming. The sample records around 25,000 clones, roughly 77% of which are singletons. The ten largest clones represent about 19% of the sample.

This specimen consisted of CD4+ T cells from PBMCs cultured with HCoV-NL63 spike peptides, obtained before COVID-19 vaccination. In the paper's terms, the cell subset or site label means: HCoV-NL63 spike overlapping peptide pool stimulation. The chain is encoded by TRBV7-3 joined to TRBJ2-2, with no confidently assigned D gene. The TCR comes from a human donor who had a prior SARS-CoV-2 infection. The DNA sequence reads TGTGCCAGCAGCCCAGAGTTCGGGGAGCTGTTTTTT. It is translated as CASSPEFGELFF.